This is a list of T cell receptor beta chains from one sample in a study of Ad26.COV2.S vaccination and SARS-CoV-2 variants. TCRdb keeps only in-frame clones here, not all; method: immunoSEQ multiplex PCR. The sample records around 270,000 clones, 87% being singletons. Sequenced here: peripheral blood, sampled in a trial of Ad26.COV2.S vaccine versus placebo. These TCRs come from a person aged 18 to 65 who received the Ad26.COV2.S COVID-19 vaccine or a placebo. Each CDR3 is given without its conserved first and last residue.

j_call v_call cdr3_aa
TRBJ1-1 TRBV28 ASRSGQGFSEAF
TRBJ1-1 TRBV2 ASSEALRNTEAF
TRBJ2-1 TRBV10-3 AISGLAGERNEQF
TRBJ1-5 TRBV27 ASSRQGASNQPQH
TRBJ1-2 TRBV7-9 ASSFLGTVGYT
TRBJ2-5 TRBV5-1 ASSLLGSDYAETQY
TRBJ1-4 TRBV3-1/TRBV3-2 ASSQRATNEKLF
TRBJ2-5 TRBV5-4 ASSLELAGGVGAQY
TRBJ1-3 TRBV6-6 ASSVRGRSSGNTIY
TRBJ2-7 TRBV10-1 ASIILAGNTYEQY
TRBJ1-6 TRBV4-1 ASSQAGAGGQSPLH
TRBJ2-3 TRBV7-3 ASSLEGAGTDTQY
TRBJ2-5 TRBV4-2 ASSQDWEGGWQTQY
TRBJ2-5 TRBV2 ASGLAGETQY
TRBJ2-6 TRBV9 ASSGPISGANVLT
TRBJ1-6 TRBV6-2/TRBV6-3 ASSRQGHNSPLH
TRBJ2-3 TRBV6-7 ASSSYPGQGASDTQY
TRBJ2-3 TRBV4-2 ASSQGAGGRADTQY
TRBJ2-3 TRBV4-2 ASSHPPGLAATSTDTQY
TRBJ2-3 TRBV9 ASSARLGTSGPTDTQY
TRBJ1-5 TRBV6-6 ATRGYSNQPQH
TRBJ2-3 TRBV5-1 ASREAGGSTDTQY
TRBJ2-2 TRBV18 ASSPERPPNTGELF
TRBJ2-1 TRBV5-1 ASSFLAGGFNEQF
TRBJ1-5 TRBV5-5 ASSLRENQPQH